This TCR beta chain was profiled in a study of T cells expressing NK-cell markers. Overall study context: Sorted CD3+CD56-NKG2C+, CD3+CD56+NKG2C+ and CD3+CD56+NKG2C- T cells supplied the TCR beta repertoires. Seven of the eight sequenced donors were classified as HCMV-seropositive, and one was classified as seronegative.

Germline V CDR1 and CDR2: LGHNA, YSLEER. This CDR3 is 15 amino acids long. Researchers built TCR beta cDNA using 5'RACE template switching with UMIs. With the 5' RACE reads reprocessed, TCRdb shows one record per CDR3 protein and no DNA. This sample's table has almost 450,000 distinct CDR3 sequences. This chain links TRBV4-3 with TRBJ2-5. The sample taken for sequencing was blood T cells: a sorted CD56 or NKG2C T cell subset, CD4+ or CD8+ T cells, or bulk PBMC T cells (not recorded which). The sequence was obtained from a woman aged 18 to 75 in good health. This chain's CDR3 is CASSQETADQETQYF.